The rows below give T cell receptor beta chains drawn from one sample of a study of blood T cell repertoires in COVID-19. Here immunoSEQ multiplex PCR was the method, and the copy in TCRdb shows in-frame clones only, minus some. The sample records hundreds of thousands of clones, about 90% being singletons. What was sequenced was peripheral blood. These receptor sequences come from a woman in her late teens or twenties with acute or convalescent COVID-19. Both conserved end residues are part of each CDR3. The D gene is left open where the match is weak. Clone sizes are given selectively: once, few, many, or a class where the clone is expanded.

NA	TRBV19	TRBJ2-3	16	TRBD1	TGTGCCAGTAGTATCCCGGACAGGGGGGTATCAGATACGCAGTATTTT	CASSIPDRGVSDTQYF
few	TRBV19	TRBJ2-7	11	NA	TGTGCCAGTGGACAGATTTACGAGCAGTACTTC	CASGQIYEQYF
once	TRBV6-4	TRBJ1-1	13	NA	TGTGCCAGCAGTGAAAACAGTTTCGGCGAAGCTTTCTTT	CASSENSFGEAFF
once	TRBV6-5	TRBJ2-7	14	NA	TGTGCCAGCAGGCCCCCGACTAATTCCTACGAGCAGTACTTC	CASRPPTNSYEQYF
NA	TRBV4-2	TRBJ2-7	16	TRBD2	TGTGCCAGCAGCCAAGAGGGACTAGCGGGGAACTACGAGCAGTACTTC	CASSQEGLAGNYEQYF
NA	TRBV7-2	TRBJ1-6	15	NA	TGTGCCAGCAGCGACAGGCCCCAATATAATTCACCCCTCCACTTT	CASSDRPQYNSPLHF
NA	TRBV24-1	TRBJ1-1	19	TRBD1	TGTGCCACCAGTGATCCCACCCTGGGACAGGGGAAGGTGAACACTGAAGCTTTCTTT	CATSDPTLGQGKVNTEAFF
NA	TRBV5-1	TRBJ2-7	15	NA	TGCGCCAGCAGCTTGGCCCCATCTAGTACCTACGAGCAGTACTTC	CASSLAPSSTYEQYF
NA	TRBV6-5	TRBJ2-3	16	TRBD2	TGTGCCAGCAGTTACAGGCCTAGCGGGGGGGCAGATACGCAGTATTTT	CASSYRPSGGADTQYF
NA	TRBV4-1	TRBJ1-2	16	NA	TGCGCCAGCAGCCAAGACAGGGGTCACGCTAACTATGGCTACACCTTC	CASSQDRGHANYGYTF
NA	TRBV2	TRBJ2-1	13	NA	TGTGCCAGCAGTGAAAGGAGGTACAATGAGCAGTTCTTC	CASSERRYNEQFF
NA	TRBV10-3	TRBJ2-3	15	NA	TGTGCCATCAGTGATTGGCAGGATAGCACAGATACGCAGTATTTT	CAISDWQDSTDTQYF
NA	TRBV19	TRBJ1-3	16	NA	TGTGCCAGTAGTATAGGAACAGGCGGCTCTGGAAACACCATATATTTT	CASSIGTGGSGNTIYF
many	TRBV2	TRBJ2-1	13	NA	TGTGCCAACGGTGTTAAGTCCTACAATGAGCAGTTCTTC	CANGVKSYNEQFF
few	TRBV7-9	TRBJ1-2	15	TRBD1	TGTGCCAGCAGTCAAACGGGACAGGGAAACGATGGCTACACCTTC	CASSQTGQGNDGYTF
NA	TRBV5-4	TRBJ2-7	12	NA	TGTGCCAGCAGCTTGACTGGGGCCGAGCAGTACTTC	CASSLTGAEQYF
NA	TRBV6-5	TRBJ1-2	13	NA	TGTGCCACCGGGAGATGGGGATATGATGGCTACACCTTC	CATGRWGYDGYTF
once	TRBV6-1	TRBJ2-5	15	TRBD2	TGTGCCAGCAGTGAAGCGCCGGGGGGGAGGGAGACCCAGTACTTC	CASSEAPGGRETQYF
NA	TRBV2	TRBJ1-5	15	NA	TGTGCCAGCAGTGATAGGGGTAGAAGCAATCAGCCCCAGCATTTT	CASSDRGRSNQPQHF
NA	TRBV14	TRBJ2-5	16	NA	TGTGCCAGCAGCCAGGTTGCCGCCTTGGGAGGAGAGACCCAGTACTTC	CASSQVAALGGETQYF
NA	TRBV18	TRBJ1-1	16	NA	TGTGCCAGCTCACCTACAAACAGGGAAACGAACACTGAAGCTTTCTTT	CASSPTNRETNTEAFF
NA	TRBV9	TRBJ2-2	15	NA	TGTGCCAGCAGCGTGGAAGGGAGACCCACCGGGGAGCTGTTTTTT	CASSVEGRPTGELFF
once	TRBV3-1/TRBV3-2	TRBJ1-4	14	TRBD1	TGTGCCAGCAGCCTGGACAGGGGGTGGGAAAAACTGTTTTTT	CASSLDRGWEKLFF
NA	TRBV9	TRBJ2-2	19	NA	TGTGCCAGCAGCTCCCGGACGGAGGGGCCGGCCAGGAACACCGGGGAGCTGTTTTTT	CASSSRTEGPARNTGELFF
NA	TRBV30	TRBJ1-5	13	TRBD1	TGTGCCTGGACAGGGGGGTATAATCAGCCCCAGCATTTT	CAWTGGYNQPQHF
NA	TRBV7-8	TRBJ2-3	11	NA	TGTGCCAGCATGCAGAAAGATACGCAGTATTTT	CASMQKDTQYF
NA	TRBV18	TRBJ1-5	15	NA	TGTGCCAGCTCACCACCGGGCACGATCAATCAGCCCCAGCATTTT	CASSPPGTINQPQHF
NA	TRBV9	TRBJ1-2	14	NA	TGTGCCAGCAGCCCCCTGACAGGCAACTATGGCTACACCTTC	CASSPLTGNYGYTF
NA	TRBV9	TRBJ2-2	18	TRBD2	TGTGCCAGCAGCGGGGGACTAGCGGGGGTCTCATACACCGGGGAGCTGTTTTTT	CASSGGLAGVSYTGELFF
NA	TRBV4-1	TRBJ2-2	18	TRBD2	TGCGCCAGCAGCCAAGAACTAGCGGGGGGGCCGTGGACCGGGGAGCTGTTTTTT	CASSQELAGGPWTGELFF
NA	TRBV11-2	TRBJ2-2	16	TRBD2	TGTGCCAGCAGCACAGGACTAGCGGGGGGACGAGGCGGGGTTCATTTT	CASSTGLAGGRGGVHF
NA	TRBV5-1	TRBJ1-1	15	NA	TGCGCCAGCAGCTTGTTCGAGGTGATGAACACTGAAGCTTTCTTT	CASSLFEVMNTEAFF
NA	TRBV29-1	TRBJ2-1	12	TRBD1	TGCAGCGTTGAAGATCGGAACAGGGGGCAGTTCTTC	CSVEDRNRGQFF
NA	TRBV12-5	TRBJ2-7	15	TRBD2	TGTGCTAGTGGTTTGGTACGGGCGGGGGCCTACGAGCAGTACTTC	CASGLVRAGAYEQYF
NA	TRBV4-1	TRBJ1-1	15	NA	TGCGCCAGCAGCCAACGGTTCATGATGAACACTGAAGCTTTCTTT	CASSQRFMMNTEAFF
NA	TRBV4-3	TRBJ2-1	15	TRBD1	TGCGCCAGCAGCAAGGACAGGGATTTTTACAATGAGCAGTTCTTC	CASSKDRDFYNEQFF
NA	TRBV6-2/TRBV6-3	TRBJ2-1	21	TRBD2	TGTGCCAGCAGTTGGGGAGGGGGACTAGCGGACTACTTGAGCTCCTACAATGAGCAGTTCTTC	CASSWGGGLADYLSSYNEQFF
NA	TRBV30	TRBJ1-3	14	NA	TGTGCCTGGAGTGTAGGTGGGCTCGGAAACACCATATATTTT	CAWSVGGLGNTIYF
NA	TRBV27	TRBJ1-1	14	NA	TGTGCCAGCAGGGCTCAGCCCCAGGGCACTGAAGCTTTCTTT	CASRAQPQGTEAFF